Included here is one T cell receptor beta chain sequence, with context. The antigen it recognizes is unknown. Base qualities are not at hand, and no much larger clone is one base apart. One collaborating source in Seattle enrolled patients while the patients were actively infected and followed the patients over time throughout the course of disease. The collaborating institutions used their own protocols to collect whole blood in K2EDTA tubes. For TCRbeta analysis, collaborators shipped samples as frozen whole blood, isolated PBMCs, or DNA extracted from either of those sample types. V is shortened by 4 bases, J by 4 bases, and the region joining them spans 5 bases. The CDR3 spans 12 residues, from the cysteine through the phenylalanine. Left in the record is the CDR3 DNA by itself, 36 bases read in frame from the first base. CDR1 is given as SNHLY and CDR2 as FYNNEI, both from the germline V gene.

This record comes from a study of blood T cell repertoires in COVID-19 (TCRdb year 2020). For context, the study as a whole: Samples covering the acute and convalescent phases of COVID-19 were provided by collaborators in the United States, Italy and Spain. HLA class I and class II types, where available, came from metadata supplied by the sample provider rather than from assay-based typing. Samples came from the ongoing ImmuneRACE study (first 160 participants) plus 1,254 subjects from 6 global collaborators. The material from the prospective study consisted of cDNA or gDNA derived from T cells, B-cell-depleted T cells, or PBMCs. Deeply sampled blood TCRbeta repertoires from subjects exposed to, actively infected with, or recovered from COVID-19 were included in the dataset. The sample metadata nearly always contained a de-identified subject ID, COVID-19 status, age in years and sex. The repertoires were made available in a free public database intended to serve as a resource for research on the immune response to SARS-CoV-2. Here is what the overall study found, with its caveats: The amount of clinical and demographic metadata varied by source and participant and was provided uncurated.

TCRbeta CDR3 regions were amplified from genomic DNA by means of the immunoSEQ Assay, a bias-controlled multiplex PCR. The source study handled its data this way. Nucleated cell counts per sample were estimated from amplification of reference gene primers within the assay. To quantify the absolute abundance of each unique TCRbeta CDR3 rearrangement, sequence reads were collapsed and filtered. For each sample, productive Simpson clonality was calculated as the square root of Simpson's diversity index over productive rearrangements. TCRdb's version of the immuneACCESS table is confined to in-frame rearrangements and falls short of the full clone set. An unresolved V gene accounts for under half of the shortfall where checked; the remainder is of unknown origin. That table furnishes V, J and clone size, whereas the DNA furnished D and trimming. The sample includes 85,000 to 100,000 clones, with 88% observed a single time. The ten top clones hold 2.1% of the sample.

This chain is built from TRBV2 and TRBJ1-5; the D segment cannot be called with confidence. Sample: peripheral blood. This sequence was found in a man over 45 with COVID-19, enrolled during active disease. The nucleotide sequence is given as TGTGCCAGCAGTGGCCAGAATCAGCCCCAGCATTTT. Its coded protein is CASSGQNQPQHF.